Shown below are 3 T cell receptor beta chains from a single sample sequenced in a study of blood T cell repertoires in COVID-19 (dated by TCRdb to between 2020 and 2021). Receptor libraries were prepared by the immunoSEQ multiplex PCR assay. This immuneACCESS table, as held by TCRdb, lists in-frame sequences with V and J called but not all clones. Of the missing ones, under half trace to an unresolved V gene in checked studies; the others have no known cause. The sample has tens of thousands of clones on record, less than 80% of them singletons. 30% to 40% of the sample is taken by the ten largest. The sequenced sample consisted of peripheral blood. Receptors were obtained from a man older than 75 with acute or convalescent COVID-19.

For the CDR3, the DNA is TGTGCCAGCAGCCGCGGACAGGGTTCCTACAATGAGCAGTTCTTC. Translated, it gives CASSRGQGSYNEQFF. The chain combines TRBV27 with TRBJ2-1; TRBD1 aligns across 8 bases. The germline CDR1 and CDR2 sequences are MNHEY and SMNVEV (reference sequence). J lost 1 base, V lost 6 bases, and 5 bases had no gene match. CDR3 length: 15 amino acids.

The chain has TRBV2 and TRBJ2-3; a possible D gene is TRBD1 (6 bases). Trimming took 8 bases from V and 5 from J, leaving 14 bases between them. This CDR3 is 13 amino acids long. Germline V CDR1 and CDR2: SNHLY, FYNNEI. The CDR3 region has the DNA TGTGCCAGCCTGACAGGCCGGGGAGATACGCAGTATTTT. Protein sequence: CASLTGRGDTQYF.

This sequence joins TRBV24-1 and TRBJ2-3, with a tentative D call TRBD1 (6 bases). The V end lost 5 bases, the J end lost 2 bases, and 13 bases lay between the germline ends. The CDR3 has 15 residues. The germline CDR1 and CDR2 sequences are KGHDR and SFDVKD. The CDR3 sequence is CATSGGQGVTDTQYF. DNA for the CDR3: TGTGCCACCAGTGGGGGGCAGGGCGTCACAGATACGCAGTATTTT.